Sequencing of this T cell receptor beta chain was carried out in a study of post-analysis software for immune sequencing data. General study results and limits: Co-batched samples clustered tightly together by F measure.

With regard to this clonotype: Its antigen is not identified.

Sequencing libraries made from TCR beta cDNA carried unique molecular identifiers. The authors obtained approximately 460,000 cDNA molecules from approximately 0.95 to 9.8 million T cells. One entry per CDR3 protein, called by TCRdb with MiXCR from the PCR reads. The repertoire holds about 160,000 distinct CDR3 sequences, with 35% to 40% as singletons. This receptor was obtained from a girl aged 5-17 years with multiple sclerosis. The material was blood, obtained after autologous hematopoietic stem cell transplantation.

CDR3 amino acids: CATSERTGQETQYF. DNA of the CDR3: TGTGCCACCAGCGAAAGGACAGGCCAAGAGACCCAGTACTTC. This sequence joins TRBV15 and TRBJ2-5; 7 nucleotides align to TRBD1. CDR3 length equals 14 residues. Germline V gene sequence: CDR1 LNHNV, CDR2 YYDKDF (reference sequence). J lost 1 base, V lost 5 bases, and 4 bases had no gene match.